Below, 10 T cell receptor beta chains from the same sample are listed, as sequenced in a study of identical twins. From the 5' RACE reads, TCRdb called clonotypes with MiXCR, one entry per CDR3 protein. The sample holds 350,000 to 500,000 distinct CDR3 sequences; roughly 20% are singletons and the top ten take roughly 12%. The sample was naive T cells sorted from blood. The receptors originated from a man aged 45-65 years in good health.

This clonotype showed up many times. V is TRBV2 and J is TRBJ2-1; possible D gene TRBD2, 6 bases. The length of the CDR3 is 16 residues. Trimming cost V 4 bases and J 6 bases, with 19 bases left between them. Germline values: CDR1 SNHLY, CDR2 FYNNEI. The chain's CDR3 is CASSGSSGWDGNEQFF. CDR3 coding DNA: TGTGCCAGCAGTGGGAGTAGCGGATGGGACGGCAATGAGCAGTTCTTC.

The rearrangement joins TRBV20-1 to TRBJ1-4, with 7 bases identical to TRBD1. The CDR3 covers 15 residues. CDR1 is DFQATT, CDR2 SNEGSKA, per germline (reference sequence). V trimming: 6 bases; J trimming: 6 bases; junction bases outside the gene matches: 13. The CDR3 bases are TGCAGTGCCCAAGGCCAGGGGGATGGATATGAAAAACTGTTTTTT. Residues: CSAQGQGDGYEKLFF.

This clonotype was observed at least ten times. The chain carries TRBV6-1 and TRBJ2-7, with a tentative D call TRBD2 (6 bases). CDR3 size: 14 residues. V lost 5 bases to trimming and J lost 3 bases, with 14 bases between them. Germline CDR1 and CDR2: MNHNS and SASEGT. The CDR3 spells CASSLLEGLYEQYF. The DNA for the CDR3 is TGTGCCAGCAGTCTCCTGGAGGGACTCTACGAGCAGTACTTC.

As for this clonotype: This sequence may be a read error, since a much larger clone differs from it by one base. This rearrangement joins TRBV20-1 to TRBJ2-1, with D perhaps TRBD2 (7 bases). From germline, CDR1 is DFQATT and CDR2 SNEGSKA (reference sequence). The ends were cut back, 4 bases at V and 12 bases at J, with 28 bases in the middle. This CDR3 has 16 amino acids. For the CDR3, the DNA is TGCAGTGCTAAACGAAGGGGGGGAGGGGCTAGCGTTGCGCAGTTCTTC. Translation gives CSAKRRGGGASVAQFF.

This clonotype was observed many times. DNA for the CDR3: TGCAGTGCTAGAGATGTCAGGGGGTATGCCTTCAATGAGCAGTTCTTC. Translated: CSARDVRGYAFNEQFF. J is TRBJ2-1 and V is TRBV20-1; 7 bases line up with TRBD1. Germline lookup yields CDR1 DFQATT and CDR2 SNEGSKA (reference sequence). The V and J ends lost 0 bases and 6 bases, in that order; junction bases with no gene match: 11. The CDR3 is 16 amino acids.

There are a few counts of this clonotype. V and J are TRBV28 and TRBJ2-1; 9 nucleotides align to TRBD1. The CDR3 is 14 residues long. The germline V gene has CDR1 MDHEN and CDR2 SYDVKM. Losses at the gene ends were 6 bases for V and 8 bases for J; bases not matched to a gene: 8. CDR3 loop: CASRRTGARYEQFF. The CDR3 nucleotides read TGTGCCAGCAGGAGGACAGGGGCGCGCTATGAGCAGTTCTTC.

This clonotype was recorded a few times. V and J are TRBV10-2 and TRBJ2-5; TRBD1 might be the D (7 bases). Per germline, CDR1 WSHSY and CDR2 SAAADI. This CDR3 is 16 amino acids long. V was pared by 0 bases and J by 7 bases, with 18 bases between. The CDR3 nucleotides are TGCGCCAGCAGTGAGTCAAGACAGGGAGGAATGGCGACCCAGTACTTC. It encodes CASSESRQGGMATQYF.

V gene TRBV4-3 combines with J gene TRBJ2-5, with D possibly matching TRBD1 (6 bases). Trimming cost V 0 bases and J 5 bases, with 13 bases left between them. Germline V gene lookup returns CDR1 LGHNA and CDR2 YSLEER. The CDR3 length is 15 residues. The chain's CDR3 is CASSQDYRVGETQYF. CDR3 in DNA: TGCGCCAGCAGCCAAGACTACAGGGTGGGGGAGACCCAGTACTTC.

The chain has TRBV6-5 and TRBJ2-4; weak D call: TRBD1 (6 bases). Trimming stripped 0 bases from V and 6 bases from J, with 9 bases between. Germline CDR1 is MNHEY and CDR2 is SVGAGI. This CDR3 region has 14 residues. The CDR3 loop reads CASSYSTGINIQYF. CDR3 nucleotides: TGTGCCAGCAGTTACTCGACAGGCATAAACATTCAGTACTTC.

Ten or more counts support this clonotype. The gene calls are TRBV6-2 or TRBV6-3 and TRBJ2-3; TRBD1 aligns across 11 bases. Germline-derived CDR1 and CDR2 are MNHEY and SVGEGT. The CDR3 has 16 residues. The V segment lost 4 bases and the J segment 3 bases; nucleotides outside the gene matches: 6. CDR3 DNA: TGTGCCAGCAGTTCGTCGGACAGGGGGCCGACAGATACGCAGTATTTT. This gives the protein CASSSSDRGPTDTQYF.